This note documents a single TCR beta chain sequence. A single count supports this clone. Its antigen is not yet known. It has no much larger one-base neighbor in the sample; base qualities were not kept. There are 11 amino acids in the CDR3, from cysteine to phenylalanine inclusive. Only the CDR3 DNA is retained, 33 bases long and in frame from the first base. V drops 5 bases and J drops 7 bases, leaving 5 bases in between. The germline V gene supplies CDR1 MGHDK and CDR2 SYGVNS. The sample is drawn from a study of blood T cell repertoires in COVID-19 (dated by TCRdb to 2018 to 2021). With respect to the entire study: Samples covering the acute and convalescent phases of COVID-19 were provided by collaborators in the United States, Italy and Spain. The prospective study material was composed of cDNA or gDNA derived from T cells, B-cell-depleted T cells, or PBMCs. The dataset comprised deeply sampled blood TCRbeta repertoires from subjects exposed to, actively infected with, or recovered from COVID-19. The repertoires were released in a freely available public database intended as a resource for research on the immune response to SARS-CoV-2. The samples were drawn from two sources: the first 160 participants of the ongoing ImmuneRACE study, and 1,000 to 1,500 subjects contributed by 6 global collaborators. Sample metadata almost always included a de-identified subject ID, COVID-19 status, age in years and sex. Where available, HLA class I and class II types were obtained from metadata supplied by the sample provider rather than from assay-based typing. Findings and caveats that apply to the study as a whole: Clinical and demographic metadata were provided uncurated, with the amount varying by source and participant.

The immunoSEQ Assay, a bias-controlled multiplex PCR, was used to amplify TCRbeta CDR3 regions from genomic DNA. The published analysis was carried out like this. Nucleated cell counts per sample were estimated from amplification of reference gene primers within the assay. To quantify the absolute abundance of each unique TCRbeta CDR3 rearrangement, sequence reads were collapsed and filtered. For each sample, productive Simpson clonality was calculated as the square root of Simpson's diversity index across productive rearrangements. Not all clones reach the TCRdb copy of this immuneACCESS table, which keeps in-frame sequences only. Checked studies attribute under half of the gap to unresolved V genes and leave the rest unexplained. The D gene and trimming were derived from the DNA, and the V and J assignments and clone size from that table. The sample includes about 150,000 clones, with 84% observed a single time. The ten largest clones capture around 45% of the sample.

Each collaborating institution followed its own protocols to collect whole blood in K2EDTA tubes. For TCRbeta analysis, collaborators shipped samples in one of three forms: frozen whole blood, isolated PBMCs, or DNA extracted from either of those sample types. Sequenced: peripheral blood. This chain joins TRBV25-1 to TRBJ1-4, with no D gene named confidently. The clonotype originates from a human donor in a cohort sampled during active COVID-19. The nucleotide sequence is TGTGCCAGCAGTAACAGTGAAAAACTGTTTTTT. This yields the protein CASSNSEKLFF. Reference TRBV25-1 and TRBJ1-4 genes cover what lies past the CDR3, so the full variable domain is EADIYQTPRYLVIGTGKKITLECSQTMGHDKMYWYQQDPGMELHLIHYSYGVNSTEKGDLSSESTVSRIRTEHFPLTLESARPSHTSQYLCASSNSEKLFFGSGTQLSVL.